Shown below are 22 T cell receptor beta chains from a single sample sequenced in a study of blood T cell repertoires in COVID-19. Profiling relied on immunoSEQ multiplex PCR, and the TCRdb table lists in-frame clones only, not all of them. This sample carries tens of thousands of clones, roughly 80% of them seen once, and the ten largest clones take around a tenth. Material for sequencing was peripheral blood. These receptors were collected from a human donor in a cohort sampled during active COVID-19.

The genes are TRBV7-6 and TRBJ2-3; 8 nucleotides match TRBD2. This CDR3 contains 15 residues. V lost 5 bases to trimming and J lost 1 base; unmatched junction nucleotides: 5. The germline gives CDR1 SGHVS, CDR2 FNYEAQ. This chain's CDR3 is CASSQAGGGTDTQYF. In DNA, the CDR3 is TGTGCCAGCAGCCAGGCCGGGGGGGGCACAGATACGCAGTATTTT.

The gene calls are TRBV9 and TRBJ1-2, with D possibly TRBD1 on 5 matching bases. The CDR3 loop spans 15 amino acids. CDR1 and CDR2 (germline): SGDLS, YYNGEE. Between the trimmed V and J ends, which lost 3 bases and 8 bases, there was a span of 20 bases. In DNA form, the CDR3 reads TGTGCCAGCAGCGGGACTTCCCCCGCGGGGCAAGGCTACACCTTC. Translated, it gives CASSGTSPAGQGYTF.

The chain joins TRBV25-1 to TRBJ2-7; 9 nucleotides match TRBD1. CDR1 and CDR2 from the germline V gene are MGHDK and SYGVNS. This CDR3 spans 15 amino acids. Trimming at V came to 4 bases and at J to 2 bases, leaving 6 bases not matched to a gene. The chain's CDR3 is CASSGPGQGAYEQYF. The CDR3 DNA reads as TGTGCCAGCAGTGGGCCGGGACAGGGAGCCTACGAGCAGTACTTC.

This sequence joins TRBV24-1 and TRBJ2-2, with no clear D. The germline V gene has CDR1 KGHDR and CDR2 SFDVKD. Trimming left V 3 bases short and J 4 bases short, with 5 bases between. The CDR3 length is 13 residues. The CDR3 is CATSDSRTGELFF. CDR3 coding DNA: TGTGCCACCAGTGATAGCCGCACCGGGGAGCTGTTTTTT.

This clone was observed a handful of times. The chain employs TRBV7-2 and TRBJ1-5; 9 bases are a match to TRBD1. After removal of 5 bases from V and 4 bases from J, the junction contained 9 bases not matched to a gene. CDR1 and CDR2 from the germline V gene are SGHTA and FQGNSA. There are 16 residues in the CDR3. This CDR3 reads CASSLQGQGWNQPQHF. CDR3 DNA: TGTGCCAGCAGCCTTCAGGGACAGGGCTGGAATCAGCCCCAGCATTTT.

The chain employs TRBV5-5 and TRBJ2-7, with 7 bases lining up with TRBD1. The germline V gene encodes CDR1 SGHKS and CDR2 YYEKEE (reference sequence). The V gene end was trimmed by 0 bases and the J gene end by 2 bases; junction bases not matched to a gene: 2. The CDR3 consists of 14 residues. The CDR3 region has the DNA TGTGCCAGCAGCTTGGTAACAGGGGCCTACGAGCAGTACTTC. It is translated as CASSLVTGAYEQYF.

The chain is built from TRBV6-5 and TRBJ2-7, with 9 bases that match TRBD2. From germline, CDR1 is MNHEY and CDR2 SVGAGI. The CDR3 length is 14 residues. J gave up 1 base and V 7 bases, and 5 bases lay outside the gene matches. The CDR3 reads CASKLLAGSYEQYF. The CDR3 bases are TGTGCCAGCAAACTGCTAGCGGGATCCTACGAGCAGTACTTC.

This rearrangement joins TRBV18 to TRBJ1-1; 9 nucleotides match TRBD1. V shed 6 bases, J shed 5 bases, and the junction held 4 bases outside the gene matches. The CDR3 consists of 13 residues. Looked up from germline, CDR1 is KGHSH and CDR2 is LQKENI. The CDR3 loop reads CASSEDRGTEAFF. DNA for the CDR3: TGTGCCAGCTCCGAGGACAGGGGAACTGAAGCTTTCTTT.

The chain carries TRBV7-2 and TRBJ2-3; tentatively, D is TRBD2 (6 bases). This CDR3 is built from 13 residues. Germline V gives CDR1 SGHTA, CDR2 FQGNSA. V was pared by 8 bases and J by 2 bases, with 11 bases between. The CDR3 loop reads CASGTSYTDTQYF. The CDR3 nucleotides read TGTGCCAGCGGGACTTCCTACACAGATACGCAGTATTTT. Variable domain in full (rest from reference TRBV7-2 and TRBJ2-3): GAGVSQSPSNKVTEKGKDVELRCDPISGHTALYWYRQSLGQGLEFLIYFQGNSAPDKSGLPSDRFSAERTGGSVSTLTIQRTQQEDSAVYLCASGTSYTDTQYFGPGTRLTVL.

This rearrangement joins TRBV9 to TRBJ2-3; 7 bases align to TRBD2. Trimming at V came to 4 bases and at J to 1 base, leaving 9 bases not matched to a gene. This CDR3 is built from 16 residues. CDR1 is SGDLS, CDR2 YYNGEE, per germline. CDR3 amino acids: CASSPDGGLRTDTQYF. CDR3 DNA: TGTGCCAGCAGCCCTGACGGGGGGTTGCGCACAGATACGCAGTATTTT.

The V gene is TRBV21-1, the J gene TRBJ1-1; the D call of TRBD1 is as the table states it, not checked on the DNA. TRBV21-1 is reported as a pseudogene. The CDR3 runs to 14 residues. The CDR3 sequence is CASSYLTGGTEAFF. In nucleotides, the CDR3 is TGTGCCAGCAGCTACCTGACAGGGGGCACTGAAGCTTTCTTT.

V and J are TRBV11-3 and TRBJ1-1, with D maybe TRBD1 (6 bases). Germline V gene data show CDR1 as SGHNT and CDR2 as YENEEA. This CDR3 has 12 residues. V shed 6 bases and J shed 10 bases, with 15 bases lying between them. CDR3 amino acids: CASSRAQGTAFF. The DNA for the CDR3 is TGTGCCAGCAGTCGCGCCCAGGGGACAGCTTTCTTT.

V usage is TRBV7-9 and J usage is TRBJ2-3; D is possibly TRBD2 (6 bases). Between the trimmed V and J ends, which lost 2 bases and 4 bases, there was a span of 22 bases. Germline V CDR1 and CDR2: SEHNR, FQNEAQ (reference sequence). CDR3 length: 18 residues. The chain's CDR3 is CASSLSEGRGQRSDTQYF. Here the CDR3 DNA reads TGTGCCAGCAGCTTATCGGAGGGGCGGGGCCAACGATCAGATACGCAGTATTTT.

This clone appeared a single time. V usage is TRBV24-1 and J usage is TRBJ2-5; possible D gene TRBD1, 6 bases. The CDR3 consists of 12 residues. V lost 9 bases and J 5 bases, leaving 12 bases between the germline ends. Germline V lookup: CDR1 KGHDR, CDR2 SFDVKD. DNA of the CDR3: TGTGCCACCGGGGGCTGGGATGAGACCCAGTACTTC. This encodes CATGGWDETQYF.

The V and J genes are TRBV6-2 or TRBV6-3 and TRBJ1-1, with D hard to call. Trimming took off 6 bases at V and 4 bases at J, with 12 bases between the two ends. The germline V gene has CDR1 MNHEY and CDR2 SVGEGT. The CDR3 spans 13 residues. CDR3 sequence reads: CASSDPPGTEAFF. The CDR3 DNA sequence: TGTGCCAGCAGCGATCCTCCCGGCACTGAAGCTTTCTTT.

This chain uses TRBV2 with TRBJ1-2, with D possibly TRBD1 on 6 matching bases. V was cut by 7 bases and J by 6 bases, with 21 bases left in between. Germline CDR1 is SNHLY and CDR2 is FYNNEI. CDR3 size: 15 residues. CDR3 amino acids: CASTRPHRDNNGYTF. In nucleotides, the CDR3 is TGTGCCAGCACTCGACCTCACCGGGACAATAATGGCTACACCTTC.

Notes on this clone: At one boundary the junction diverges from the germline segment, which might be a read error. The chain uses TRBV20-1 and TRBJ2-1; 12 bases align to TRBD2. Germline V gene data show CDR1 as DFQATT and CDR2 as SNEGSKA (reference sequence). This CDR3 region has 11 residues. The CDR3 DNA is TGCAGTGCTAGTAGGACTAGCGGGATTATCTTC. Translation gives CSASRTSGIIF.

This chain connects TRBV5-5 to TRBJ2-7, with a possible D match to TRBD1 (6 bases). The V gene's germline CDR1 is SGHKS and CDR2 YYEKEE (reference sequence). V lost 4 bases and J lost 6, with 11 bases in between. The CDR3 sequence is 12 residues long. CDR3 in amino acids: CASSETGFEQYF. The CDR3 DNA reads as TGTGCCAGCAGCGAAACAGGGTTCGAGCAGTACTTC.

V and J are TRBV27 and TRBJ1-5; TRBD1 is a possible D gene (5 bases). The V end lost 3 bases, the J end lost 2 bases, and 11 bases lay between the germline ends. Germline V gene lookup returns CDR1 MNHEY and CDR2 SMNVEV (reference sequence). This CDR3 has 15 amino acids. The CDR3 spells CASSLYRSGNQPQHF. In DNA, the CDR3 is TGTGCCAGCAGTTTGTACAGGAGCGGCAATCAGCCCCAGCATTTT.

The genes are TRBV28 and TRBJ2-1, with 10 bases matching TRBD2. This CDR3 is 16 amino acids long. From germline, CDR1 is MDHEN and CDR2 SYDVKM. The V gene end was trimmed by 6 bases and the J gene end by 4 bases; junction bases not matched to a gene: 9. CDR3 in DNA: TGTGCCAGCAGCCCGACGATAGCGGGAGGATACAATGAGCAGTTCTTC. As protein: CASSPTIAGGYNEQFF.

The V call is TRBV6-5, the J call TRBJ1-4, with D maybe TRBD1 (6 bases). Germline V gives CDR1 MNHEY, CDR2 SVGAGI. V lost 0 bases to trimming and J lost 6 bases, with 14 bases between them. The CDR3 has 16 amino acids. The CDR3 loop reads CASSYSAGTRYEKLFF. CDR3 nucleotide sequence: TGTGCCAGCAGTTACTCCGCCGGGACAAGATATGAAAAACTGTTTTTT.

The chain carries TRBV7-7 and TRBJ1-4; 10 nucleotides align to TRBD1. This CDR3 has 15 amino acids. The V segment lost 5 bases and the J segment 5 bases; nucleotides outside the gene matches: 5. Germline CDR1 reads SSHAT; CDR2 reads FNYEAQ (reference sequence). The CDR3 sequence: CASSRDRGGNEKLFF. The CDR3 bases are TGTGCCAGCAGCCGGGACAGGGGAGGAAATGAAAAACTGTTTTTT.